This entry lists 17 T cell receptor beta chains sequenced from one sample in a study of cytomegalovirus exposure and HLA in healthy donors. Researchers ran the PCR with 60 Vbeta and 13 Jbeta primers. Libraries were prepared by immunoSEQ multiplex PCR; TCRdb keeps only in-frame clonotypes and omits some of them. Among more than 60,000 clones listed, more than 60% were seen once. Material for sequencing was PBMCs. The receptors come from a male donor in good health and CMV-seropositive.

The rearrangement links TRBV28 to TRBJ1-4; 9 nucleotides match TRBD1. In germline, CDR1 is MDHEN, CDR2 SYDVKM. The CDR3 runs to 16 residues. J gave up 2 bases and V 5 bases, and 6 bases lay outside the gene matches. CDR3 amino acids: CASSDRDRDTNEKLFF. The CDR3 nucleotides are TGTGCCAGCAGTGACCGGGACAGGGACACTAATGAAAAACTGTTTTTT.

In nucleotides, the CDR3 is TGTGCCTGGAGTGTTGGCGGGGAAAGTCAGCCCCAGCATTTT. Translating gives CAWSVGGESQPQHF. V and J are TRBV30 and TRBJ1-5; D unresolved. The germline gives CDR1 GTSNPN, CDR2 SVGIG (reference sequence). V was pared by 0 bases and J by 6 bases, with 12 bases between. The CDR3 is 14 residues long. The variable domain in full, completed from reference TRBV30 and TRBJ1-5, reads SQTIHQWPATLVQPVGSPLSLECTVEGTSNPNLYWYRQAAGRGLQLLFYSVGIGQISSEVPQNLSASRPQDRQFILSSKKLLLSDSGFYLCAWSVGGESQPQHFGDGTRLSIL.

This sequence joins TRBV4-3 and TRBJ1-4; possible D gene TRBD1, 5 bases. This CDR3 has 15 amino acids. The V gene lost 4 bases and the J gene lost 8 bases, with 17 bases spanning the gap. CDR1 LGHNA and CDR2 YSLEER come from the germline V gene. In DNA form, the CDR3 reads TGCGCCAGCAGCCCTCTTTCCGAAAAGGGGGAAAAACTGTTTTTT. It encodes CASSPLSEKGEKLFF.

The DNA for the CDR3 is TGTGCCAGCAGCTCTAAGGCGGGGGGTCCAAGCTCCTACAATGAGCAGTTCTTC. The encoded protein is CASSSKAGGPSSYNEQFF. The V gene is TRBV7-9, the J gene TRBJ2-1; TRBD2 matches at 8 bases. The length of the CDR3 is 18 residues. Germline loops: CDR1 SEHNR, CDR2 FQNEAQ (reference sequence). The ends lost 4 bases at V and 0 bases at J; junction bases unmatched: 11.

The table lists this clone with a few counts. The rearrangement joins TRBV6-5 to TRBJ1-4; 9 bases fit TRBD1. V dropped 5 bases and J dropped 8; count of bases not matched to a gene: 9. Germline V lookup: CDR1 MNHEY, CDR2 SVGAGI. The length of the CDR3 is 15 residues. As DNA, the CDR3 is TGTGCCAGCAGTACCCTACAGGGGGCAGGGGAAAAACTGTTTTTT. As protein: CASSTLQGAGEKLFF.

The V call is TRBV30, the J call TRBJ2-3; maybe TRBD1 (6 bases). The V and J ends lost 5 bases and 1 base respectively, with 19 bases between them. This CDR3 is 16 amino acids long. Looked up from germline, CDR1 is GTSNPN and CDR2 is SVGIG (reference sequence). The CDR3 is CAWGLGTTKRTDTQYF. In DNA, the CDR3 is TGTGCCTGGGGCCTCGGGACAACGAAACGCACAGATACGCAGTATTTT.

The chain combines TRBV15 with TRBJ2-7, with 7 bases fitting TRBD1. CDR3 size: 14 residues. V shed 3 bases and J 2 bases; nucleotides not matched to a gene: 4. The V gene's germline CDR1 is LNHNV and CDR2 YYDKDF (reference sequence). CDR3 nucleotides: TGTGCCACCAGCAGGGACAGGTCGACCTACGAGCAGTACTTC. Translating gives CATSRDRSTYEQYF.

The chain combines TRBV4-1 with TRBJ2-5; D unclear. The CDR3 consists of 15 residues. Germline CDR1 reads MGHRA; CDR2 reads YSYEKL. Deletions cut 0 bases from V and 4 bases from J, with 12 bases between. This CDR3 reads CASSQDGQVGETQYF. The CDR3, as DNA: TGCGCCAGCAGCCAAGATGGTCAGGTCGGAGAGACCCAGTACTTC.

The chain joins TRBV5-1 to TRBJ2-1, with D possibly matching TRBD2 (5 bases). The V gene's germline CDR1 is SGHRS and CDR2 YFSETQ. This CDR3 is built from 14 residues. V was clipped by 4 bases and J by 9 bases, with 17 bases between them. This CDR3 reads CASSPRGNVVEQFF. As DNA, the CDR3 is TGCGCCAGCAGCCCTCGAGGGAACGTTGTTGAGCAGTTCTTC.

This clone was detected once. The chain recombines TRBV14 with TRBJ2-7; D might be TRBD1 (6 bases). CDR1 and CDR2 from the germline V gene are SGHDN and FVKESK. The CDR3 spans 13 residues. Trimming took off 4 bases at V and 2 bases at J, with 9 bases between the two ends. The CDR3 loop is CASSLTGTYEQYF. CDR3 in DNA: TGTGCCAGCAGCCTTACAGGGACCTACGAGCAGTACTTC.

The chain joins TRBV4-2 to TRBJ2-1; 7 bases map to TRBD1. Germline CDR1 is LGHNA and CDR2 is YNFKEQ. The CDR3 extends over 16 amino acids. The junction had 8 bases not matched to a gene; V was cut back by 2 bases and J by 4 bases. The CDR3 sequence: CASSQRPTGVYNEQFF. The CDR3 bases are TGTGCCAGCAGCCAACGGCCCACAGGGGTTTACAATGAGCAGTTCTTC.

J is TRBJ2-1 and V is TRBV5-6; the match to TRBD2 covers 10 bases. With 5 bases clipped from V and 7 bases from J, the junction kept 12 bases outside the gene matches. Germline CDR1 is SGHDT and CDR2 is YYEEEE. The CDR3 spans 16 residues. The CDR3 reads CASRFRGSGGANEQFF. For the CDR3, the DNA is TGTGCCAGCAGGTTCAGAGGGAGCGGGGGGGCTAATGAGCAGTTCTTC.

The gene calls are TRBV9 and TRBJ2-3; D is unclear. V lost 4 bases and J 3 bases, leaving 6 bases between the germline ends. The germline CDR1 and CDR2 sequences are SGDLS and YYNGEE. The CDR3 is 12 amino acids. The CDR3 spells CASSSRTDTQYF. The CDR3, as DNA: TGTGCCAGCAGCTCGCGGACAGATACGCAGTATTTT.

This clone has a single count. The chain is built from TRBV4-1 and TRBJ1-2; a weak D match, TRBD1 (6 bases). Germline CDR1 MGHRA, CDR2 YSYEKL. The germline V and J ends were trimmed by 1 base and 2 bases, with 8 bases remaining between them. The CDR3 totals 14 residues. The CDR3 sequence: CASSQVGQNYGYTF. CDR3 bases: TGCGCCAGCAGCCAAGTAGGACAGAACTATGGCTACACCTTC.

This clone came up once. The rearrangement links TRBV11-2 to TRBJ2-5, with a tentative D call TRBD2 (5 bases). Germline-derived CDR1 and CDR2 are SGHAT and FQNNGV. This CDR3 is built from 15 residues. Trimming stripped 1 base from V and 4 bases from J, with 13 bases between. The CDR3 spells CASSLGGFWAETQYF. CDR3 nucleotide sequence: TGTGCCAGCAGCTTAGGAGGGTTTTGGGCAGAGACCCAGTACTTC.

The V gene is TRBV30, the J gene TRBJ1-1, with 7 bases that match TRBD1. CDR3 length: 13 residues. V trimming: 6 bases; J trimming: 0 bases; junction bases outside the gene matches: 4. From germline, CDR1 is GTSNPN and CDR2 SVGIG (reference sequence). The DNA for the CDR3 is TGTGCCTGTCCGGGGACAGTGAACACTGAAGCTTTCTTT. Its protein product is CACPGTVNTEAFF. Full variable domain (remainder filled in from reference TRBV30 and TRBJ1-1): SQTIHQWPATLVQPVGSPLSLECTVEGTSNPNLYWYRQAAGRGLQLLFYSVGIGQISSEVPQNLSASRPQDRQFILSSKKLLLSDSGFYLCACPGTVNTEAFFGQGTRLTVV.

This clone was recorded only once. V and J are TRBV11-2 and TRBJ2-3; 8 nucleotides match TRBD1. CDR3 length: 15 residues. Germline CDR1 reads SGHAT; CDR2 reads FQNNGV. V lost 7 bases and J lost 1; bases outside the gene matches: 7. The CDR3 DNA follows: TGTGCCAGCAATGCCGGGACAGGAGGCACAGATACGCAGTATTTT. Translating it yields CASNAGTGGTDTQYF.